The 11 T cell receptor beta chains given below trace back to one sample, sequenced in a study of a mutant IDH1 vaccine in newly diagnosed glioma. Sequencing used immunoSEQ multiplex PCR; TCRdb keeps in-frame clones, though not all of them. The table shows 60,000 to 75,000 clones, with around 80% occurring only once. The time point is: baseline, week 1 (first vaccination visit). The treatment: pre-vaccination baseline after standard-of-care therapy. Here the sequenced sample was peripheral blood mononuclear cells (PBMCs), taken from a glioma patient treated with radiotherapy, temozolomide or both. The origin of the receptors is a young woman with glioma. Some clones in this sample may be carry-over from other donors' samples.

The chain has TRBV6-1 and TRBJ2-1; 13 positions agree with TRBD2. Germline CDR1 and CDR2: MNHNS and SASEGT. V lost 4 bases, J lost 7 bases, and 4 bases stayed unmatched. This CDR3 has 15 amino acids. As DNA, the CDR3 is TGTGCCAGCAGTGGGGGACTAGCGGGGAGAAATGAGCAGTTCTTC. It codes for CASSGGLAGRNEQFF.

The chain links TRBV27 to TRBJ2-3; no reliable D call. The CDR3 runs 13 residues. V was pared by 3 bases and J by 4 bases, with 8 bases between. Germline CDR1 and CDR2: MNHEY and SMNVEV (reference sequence). In DNA form, the CDR3 reads TGTGCCAGCAGTTTGGCGGCGCCAGATACGCAGTATTTT. Its translation: CASSLAAPDTQYF.

This clone was recorded only once. V and J are TRBV5-1 and TRBJ2-6; 10 nucleotides line up with TRBD1. This CDR3 is 18 amino acids long. CDR1 SGHRS and CDR2 YFSETQ come from the germline V gene. Unmatched junction bases numbered 6, after V lost 2 bases and J lost 1 base. CDR3 sequence reads: CASSLGTGEFSGANVLTF. The CDR3 DNA is TGCGCCAGCAGCTTAGGGACAGGGGAATTTTCTGGGGCCAACGTCCTGACTTTC.

This clone was found once. The V and J genes are TRBV6-6 and TRBJ2-2; 8 bases fit TRBD1. Germline V gene data show CDR1 as MNHNY and CDR2 as SVGAGI (reference sequence). V trimming: 6 bases; J trimming: 1 base; junction bases outside the gene matches: 7. CDR3 length: 16 amino acids. As DNA, the CDR3 is TGTGCCAGCAGACCAAGGGACAGGATGAACACCGGGGAGCTGTTTTTT. Its translation: CASRPRDRMNTGELFF.

With regard to this clone: The junction departs from germline at one end; a sequencing error may be responsible. The rearrangement links TRBV7-2 to TRBJ2-7; 13 bases are shared with TRBD2. The CDR3 sequence is 13 residues long. The germline V gene encodes CDR1 SGHTA and CDR2 FQGNSA. CDR3 residues: CASSWTSGGQGHF. The CDR3 DNA reads as TGTGCCAGCAGCTGGACTAGCGGGGGCCAGGGGCACTTC. The entire variable domain, with the rest obtained from reference TRBV7-2 and TRBJ2-7, is as follows: GAGVSQSPSNKVTEKGKDVELRCDPISGHTALYWYRQSLGQGLEFLIYFQGNSAPDKSGLPSDRFSAERTGGSVSTLTIQRTQQEDSAVYLCASSWTSGGQGHFGPGTRLTVT.

The V and J genes are TRBV6-5 and TRBJ2-7; maybe TRBD1 (5 bases). Trimming took off 8 bases at V and 2 bases at J, with 10 bases between the two ends. Germline lookup yields CDR1 MNHEY and CDR2 SVGAGI. This CDR3 has 12 amino acids. Here the CDR3 reads CASGAIAYEQYF. The CDR3 DNA reads as TGTGCCAGCGGGGCCATAGCCTACGAGCAGTACTTC.

The chain joins TRBV4-1 to TRBJ1-5; TRBD1 aligns across 12 bases. This CDR3 is 20 amino acids long. Germline loops: CDR1 MGHRA, CDR2 YSYEKL. With 3 bases clipped from V and 0 bases from J, the junction kept 12 bases outside the gene matches. The CDR3, as DNA: TGCGCCAGCAGCCATAACCCGGGACAGGGGGCAACTTATAGCAATCAGCCCCAGCATTTT. It codes for CASSHNPGQGATYSNQPQHF.

This chain links TRBV7-9 with TRBJ2-5, with D possibly called TRBD1 or TRBD2 (5 bases each). This CDR3 spans 12 amino acids. CDR1 SEHNR and CDR2 FQNEAQ come from the germline V gene (reference sequence). The V and J ends lost 6 bases and 5 bases respectively, with 10 bases between them. The CDR3 region has the DNA TGTGCCAGCAGGAGGGGTACGGAGACCCAGTACTTC. This gives the protein CASRRGTETQYF.

The CDR3 nucleotides read TGTGCCAGCAGCCCCGGGACAGGGAAAAAAGCTTTCTTT. It specifies CASSPGTGKKAFF. The genes are TRBV11-3 and TRBJ1-1, with TRBD1 matching over 9 bases. The CDR3 runs 13 residues. Unmatched junction bases numbered 7, after V lost 5 bases and J lost 9 bases. CDR1 is SGHNT, CDR2 YENEEA, per germline. Drawing the rest from reference TRBV11-3 and TRBJ1-1, the complete variable domain is EAGVVQSPRYKIIEKKQPVAFWCNPISGHNTLYWYLQNLGQGPELLIRYENEEAVDDSQLPKDRFSAERLKGVDSTLKIQPAELGDSAVYLCASSPGTGKKAFFGQGTRLTVV.

This chain links TRBV5-5 with TRBJ2-4; TRBD2 is a possible D gene (7 bases). Per germline, CDR1 SGHKS and CDR2 YYEKEE (reference sequence). This CDR3 region has 15 residues. Trimming removed 3 bases from V and 8 bases from J, with 18 bases in between. CDR3: CASSSKGGGADIQYF. CDR3 DNA sequence: TGTGCCAGCAGCTCTAAGGGGGGGGGAGCGGACATTCAGTACTTC.

This chain joins TRBV7-3 and TRBJ1-1; D gene uncertain. V lost 2 bases and J lost 0, with 7 bases in between. The CDR3 totals 14 residues. CDR1 is SGHTA and CDR2 is FQGTGA in the germline V gene. CDR3 residues: CASSLYGMNTEAFF. CDR3 nucleotide sequence: TGTGCCAGCAGCTTATACGGTATGAACACTGAAGCTTTCTTT.